One sample yielded the 11 T cell receptor beta chains listed below, sequenced in a study of neurological immune-mediated disorders. TCRdb called the 5' RACE reads again in MiXCR, with one record for every CDR3 protein. This sample has fewer than 30,000 distinct CDR3 sequences, with about 6.7% found just once. Specimen: PBMCs. The receptors come from a middle-aged woman in good health.

This clonotype has at least ten counts. The chain recombines TRBV20-1 with TRBJ2-4; 7 nucleotides match TRBD1. CDR3 length: 13 residues. The V segment lost 3 bases and the J segment 7 bases; nucleotides outside the gene matches: 6. Germline assignment: CDR1 DFQATT and CDR2 SNEGSKA (reference sequence). This chain's CDR3 is CSASLTGENIQYF. As DNA, the CDR3 is TGCAGTGCTAGTCTCACAGGGGAGAACATTCAGTACTTC.

This clonotype was observed many times. The chain has TRBV4-1 and TRBJ1-6; 7 bases line up with TRBD1. The CDR3 covers 17 residues. Germline V CDR1 and CDR2: MGHRA, YSYEKL. J gave up 0 bases and V 0 bases, and 2 bases lay outside the gene matches. In nucleotides, the CDR3 is TGCGCCAGCAGCCAAGACAGGGACAGCTCCTATAATTCACCCCTCCACTTT. Its protein is CASSQDRDSSYNSPLHF.

By sample share, this clonotype is medium-sized. V usage is TRBV20-1 and J usage is TRBJ1-4, with 8 bases aligning to TRBD1. Germline values: CDR1 DFQATT, CDR2 SNEGSKA (reference sequence). This CDR3 is 14 amino acids long. Losses at the gene ends were 6 bases for V and 8 bases for J; bases not matched to a gene: 11. The CDR3 loop reads CSASSRGLGEKLFF. CDR3 in DNA: TGCAGTGCATCTTCCAGGGGGCTAGGAGAAAAACTGTTTTTT.

This clonotype was counted ten times or more. The chain employs TRBV6-5 and TRBJ1-1, with 9 bases identical to TRBD1. From germline, CDR1 is MNHEY and CDR2 SVGAGI. J was trimmed by 1 base and V by 6 bases; bases with no gene match: 3. CDR3 length: 14 amino acids. The CDR3 reads CASSYRGPNTEAFF. CDR3 nucleotides: TGTGCCAGCAGCTACAGGGGGCCGAACACTGAAGCTTTCTTT.

This chain connects TRBV28 to TRBJ2-1; 8 nucleotides agree with TRBD2. CDR3 size: 20 residues. Germline assignment: CDR1 MDHEN and CDR2 SYDVKM. The CDR3 region is CVILGTSGGILNSSYNEQFF. The CDR3 DNA is TGTGTCATCCTTGGAACTAGCGGAGGAATATTGAACAGCTCCTACAATGAGCAGTTCTTC.

This clonotype was observed at least ten times. The chain carries TRBV5-1 and TRBJ1-6, with TRBD1 as a possible D gene (5 bases). V gave up 4 bases and J gave up 10 bases, with 15 bases separating them. This CDR3 has 14 residues. Per the germline V gene, CDR1 is SGHRS and CDR2 is YFSETQ. The CDR3 DNA follows: TGCGCCAGCAGCCCGGACAAGAGCGAATCACCCCTCCACTTT. Translation gives CASSPDKSESPLHF. Using reference TRBV5-1 and TRBJ1-6 for the parts outside the CDR3, the full variable domain is KAGVTQTPRYLIKTRGQQVTLSCSPISGHRSVSWYQQTPGQGLQFLFEYFSETQRNKGNFPGRFSGRQFSNSRSEMNVSTLELGDSALYLCASSPDKSESPLHFGNGTRLTVT.

In this sample, this clonotype turned up many times. This chain uses TRBV7-2 with TRBJ2-1; D might be TRBD2 (5 bases). This CDR3 has 11 amino acids. The germline V gene has CDR1 SGHTA and CDR2 FQGNSA. The V gene lost 7 bases and the J gene lost 8 bases, with 9 bases spanning the gap. The DNA of the CDR3 is TGTGCCAGCAAGAGGGATGATGAGCAGTTCTTC. Amino acids: CASKRDDEQFF.

This clonotype was found many times. CDR3 sequence: CASTPAGQGGGEQYF. Written as DNA, the CDR3 is TGTGCCAGCACCCCAGCCGGCCAGGGAGGTGGCGAGCAGTACTTC. The chain combines TRBV5-5 with TRBJ2-7; weak D call: TRBD2 (6 bases). The CDR3 totals 15 residues. In germline, CDR1 is SGHKS, CDR2 YYEKEE (reference sequence). V shed 6 bases and J shed 6 bases, with 22 bases lying between them.

This clonotype was counted at least ten times. This chain joins TRBV5-1 and TRBJ2-1; D gene ambiguous. This CDR3 spans 15 amino acids. V lost 0 bases to trimming and J lost 0 bases, with 7 bases between them. Looked up from germline, CDR1 is SGHRS and CDR2 is YFSETQ. The CDR3 sequence: CASSLVSSSYNEQFF. The CDR3, as DNA: TGCGCCAGCAGCTTGGTTTCAAGCTCCTACAATGAGCAGTTCTTC.

This clonotype has a count of ten or more. The rearrangement joins TRBV20-1 to TRBJ2-7, with no clear D. Germline CDR1 and CDR2: DFQATT and SNEGSKA (reference sequence). Trimming pared 3 bases from V and 4 bases from J, leaving 1 base between. The CDR3 consists of 9 residues. In DNA, the CDR3 is TGCAGTGCTAGTTACGAGCAGTACTTC. Its protein is CSASYEQYF.

This clonotype was picked up many times. The chain carries TRBV5-1 and TRBJ2-1; 9 bases line up with TRBD1. This CDR3 has 16 amino acids. V gave up 4 bases and J gave up 3 bases; unmatched junction bases: 8. Germline assignment: CDR1 SGHRS and CDR2 YFSETQ. CDR3 DNA: TGCGCCAGCAGCATAGAACCGGGACAGGGCTACAATGAGCAGTTCTTC. Protein product: CASSIEPGQGYNEQFF. Combining the CDR3 with reference TRBV5-1 and TRBJ2-1 gives the whole variable domain KAGVTQTPRYLIKTRGQQVTLSCSPISGHRSVSWYQQTPGQGLQFLFEYFSETQRNKGNFPGRFSGRQFSNSRSEMNVSTLELGDSALYLCASSIEPGQGYNEQFFGPGTRLTVL.